This TCR beta chain is drawn from a study of blood T cell repertoires in COVID-19. Study-level information: The samples span acute and convalescent COVID-19 from the United States, Italy and Spain. In each case, the material was cDNA or gDNA derived from T cells, B-cell-depleted T cells, or PBMCs.

This CDR3 comprises 15 residues. V gave up 4 bases and J gave up 2 bases; unmatched junction bases: 7. CDR1 and CDR2 (germline): LNHDA, SQIVND (reference sequence). Study processing details: Estimates of nucleated cell counts were drawn from the amplification of reference gene primers. Measured with immunoSEQ multiplex PCR; TCRdb has only the in-frame clones, and not every one. V, J and clone size are those of that table, while D and trimming were read from the DNA. The table includes 200,000 to 300,000 clones, around 86% detected once. The sequence was obtained from a man at least 80 years old with acute or convalescent COVID-19. The J gene is TRBJ1-1, the V gene TRBV19; 7 nucleotides agree with TRBD1. The source material was peripheral blood. The CDR3 nucleotides are TGTGCCAGTAGTACCCCGGGACAGCTTAACACTGAAGCTTTCTTT. Its protein product is CASSTPGQLNTEAFF. Looking up the rest from reference TRBV19 and TRBJ1-1 gives the full variable domain: DGGITQSPKYLFRKEGQNVTLSCEQNLNHDAMYWYRQDPGQGLRLIYYSQIVNDFQKGDIAEGYSVSREKKESFPLTVTSAQKNPTAFYLCASSTPGQLNTEAFFGQGTRLTVV.